This T cell receptor (beta chain) was obtained from a study of shared clonotypes between healthy human individuals. Notes on the study in general: Limitation of the genetic and exposure-history diversity represented came from the few donors.

Concerning this clone itself: Antigen: not known.

There are 16 residues in the CDR3. V lost 6 bases, J lost 2 bases, and 5 bases stayed unmatched. CDR1 and CDR2 (germline): SNHLY, FYNNEI. The assay ran at deep level. Sequencing was performed with immunoSEQ multiplex PCR; in TCRdb, only in-frame clones are kept and a portion is missing. This table has around 530,000 clones, around three quarters appearing once. The chain links TRBV2 to TRBJ2-2, with 11 nucleotides matching TRBD1. This clonotype was sampled from a woman in her thirties or forties in good health. Some clones in this sample may be carry-over from other donors' samples. The sample comprised PBMCs. This CDR3 reads CASRKGTGGNTGELFF. For the CDR3, the DNA is TGTGCCAGCAGGAAAGGGACAGGGGGTAACACCGGGGAGCTGTTTTTT.